A selection of T cell receptor beta chains follows, all from one sample in a study of metastatic and nonmetastatic thyroid tumors. TCRdb reanalyzed the PCR reads via MiXCR. The table has about 24,000 clones, roughly a fifth seen once; the top ten hold approximately 4.2%. Sequenced input: blood. These receptors were obtained from a male donor with papillary thyroid cancer or a benign thyroid nodule (not recorded which). Some clones in this sample may be carry-over from other donors' samples. The CDR3 runs from the conserved cysteine through the conserved F or W. Each record gives: clone size, D gene, V gene, J gene, CDR3 DNA, CDR3 protein. The D gene is left open where the match is weak. Size tells how often a clone was seen (once, few, many) or the class of an expanded clone, and some rows leave it out.

size: few; D: TRBD2; V: TRBV9; J: TRBJ2-2; DNA: TGTGCCAGCAGTGTCCAGCGGGAAGGGAAAACCGGGGAGCTGTTTTTT; CDR3: CASSVQREGKTGELFF
size: few; D: TRBD1; V: TRBV6-1; J: TRBJ1-3; DNA: TGTGCCAGCACCCGGGGACAGCTATCTGGAAACACCATATATTTT; CDR3: CASTRGQLSGNTIYF
size: many; D: NA; V: TRBV20-1; J: TRBJ2-3; DNA: TGCAGTGCTAGAGCAGGGCTCACAGATACGCAGTATTTT; CDR3: CSARAGLTDTQYF
size: medium-sized; D: TRBD2; V: TRBV27; J: TRBJ2-7; DNA: TGTGCCAGCGGGGGGGGTAGTGAGCAGTACTTC; CDR3: CASGGGSEQYF
size: NA; D: NA; V: TRBV30; J: TRBJ2-3; DNA: TGTGCCTGGGGGGCGGGAGATACGCAGTATTTT; CDR3: CAWGAGDTQYF
size: many; D: NA; V: TRBV20-1; J: TRBJ1-3; DNA: TGCAGTGCACAGACAGGCATCTCTGGAAACACCATATATTTT; CDR3: CSAQTGISGNTIYF
size: few; D: TRBD2; V: TRBV4-1; J: TRBJ2-5; DNA: TGCGCCAGCAGCAGAAAAATGGGGACTAGCGGGCAAGAGACCCAGTACTTC; CDR3: CASSRKMGTSGQETQYF
size: medium-sized; D: NA; V: TRBV10-3; J: TRBJ2-7; DNA: TGTGCCATCAGTGAGTCGACGGGTTCGGAGCAGTACTTC; CDR3: CAISESTGSEQYF
size: many; D: NA; V: TRBV7-9; J: TRBJ1-2; DNA: TGTGCCAGCAGCTTAGAAGGAAACTATGGCTACACCTTC; CDR3: CASSLEGNYGYTF
size: medium-sized; D: NA; V: TRBV2; J: TRBJ2-1; DNA: TGTGCCGGCCGAGACCGGATAGGCGCCGGGGAGCAGTTCTTC; CDR3: CAGRDRIGAGEQFF
size: NA; D: NA; V: TRBV7-8; J: TRBJ1-3; DNA: TGTGCCAGCAGCGTCCGGGGCTACTCGACCTCTGGAAACACCATATGTTTT; CDR3: CASSVRGYSTSGNTICF
size: few; D: NA; V: TRBV2; J: TRBJ1-1; DNA: TGTGCCAGCAGCTTGTGGGGGAACACTGAAGCTTTCTTT; CDR3: CASSLWGNTEAFF
size: many; D: NA; V: TRBV9; J: TRBJ2-7; DNA: TGTGCCAGCAGCGTAGGGGGAGGGGGAGGCTACGAGCAGTACTTC; CDR3: CASSVGGGGGYEQYF
size: medium-sized; D: TRBD2; V: TRBV2; J: TRBJ2-5; DNA: TGTGCCAGCAGTGTCGGACTAGCGGGAGATGAGACCCAGTACTTC; CDR3: CASSVGLAGDETQYF
size: many; D: NA; V: TRBV5-1; J: TRBJ2-7; DNA: TGCGCCAGCACCGTGCAGGGATCCTACGAGCAGTACTTC; CDR3: CASTVQGSYEQYF
size: few; D: NA; V: TRBV28; J: TRBJ2-7; DNA: TGTGCCAGCAGTACCCCTCCCGAGCAGTACTTC; CDR3: CASSTPPEQYF
size: NA; D: NA; V: TRBV19; J: TRBJ2-7; DNA: TGTGCCAGTAGAGGTATCGAGACAGGTGAGCAGTACTTC; CDR3: CASRGIETGEQYF
size: few; D: NA; V: TRBV2; J: TRBJ2-1; DNA: TGTGCCAGAATTTATCTTTACAATGAGCAGTTCTTC; CDR3: CARIYLYNEQFF
size: many; D: TRBD1; V: TRBV24-1; J: TRBJ2-1; DNA: TGTGCCACCAGTGTAGAGGACAGGGCTGGCAATGAGCAGTTCTTC; CDR3: CATSVEDRAGNEQFF
size: medium-sized; D: NA; V: TRBV15; J: TRBJ2-7; DNA: TGTGCCACCAGCCGGGCGAGCTCCTACGAGCAGTACTTC; CDR3: CATSRASSYEQYF
size: many; D: NA; V: TRBV9; J: TRBJ2-1; DNA: TGTGCCAGCAGCGGCTACAATGAGCAGTTCTTC; CDR3: CASSGYNEQFF
size: NA; D: TRBD1; V: TRBV4-1; J: TRBJ2-2; DNA: TGTGCCAGCAGCCTGGGACAGGGAGGGACCGGGGAGCTGTTTTTT; CDR3: CASSLGQGGTGELFF
size: NA; D: NA; V: TRBV7-9; J: TRBJ2-2; DNA: TGTGCCAGCAGCTCGCCGGGGGCCGGGGAGCTATTTTTT; CDR3: CASSSPGAGELFF
size: NA; D: NA; V: TRBV30; J: TRBJ1-4; DNA: TGTGCCTGGGGGAAGGGGTCCTGGTCTGAAAAACTGTTTTTT; CDR3: CAWGKGSWSEKLFF
size: many; D: TRBD2; V: TRBV20-1; J: TRBJ2-1; DNA: TGCAGTGCGGATTTAGCTGAGGGGAGGGCCGGCAATGAGCAGTTCTTC; CDR3: CSADLAEGRAGNEQFF
size: NA; D: NA; V: TRBV6-5; J: TRBJ2-1; DNA: TGTGCCAGCAGTTCCGGTTCTGGGACATCCTACAATGAGCAGTTCTTT; CDR3: CASSSGSGTSYNEQFF
size: many; D: TRBD1; V: TRBV6-5; J: TRBJ2-7; DNA: TGTGCCAGCAGTTACTGGGGACAGTCCTACGAGCAGTACTTC; CDR3: CASSYWGQSYEQYF
size: NA; D: TRBD2; V: TRBV6-4; J: TRBJ2-7; DNA: TGTGCCAGCAGTTACGCCAGGACTAGCGGGAGATCCTTTGGCGAGCAGTACTTC; CDR3: CASSYARTSGRSFGEQYF
size: NA; D: TRBD2; V: TRBV12-3/TRBV12-4; J: TRBJ2-5; DNA: TGTGCCAGCAGGGGACTAGTGTATACCCAGTACTTC; CDR3: CASRGLVYTQYF
size: many; D: TRBD2; V: TRBV9; J: TRBJ2-3; DNA: TGTGCCAGCAGCGTAGGGGGAGCGGGAACAGATACGCAGTATTTT; CDR3: CASSVGGAGTDTQYF
size: many; D: NA; V: TRBV19; J: TRBJ2-1; DNA: TGTGCCAGTAGTATCGCGGGGAGGATAATCTACAATGAGCAGTTCTTC; CDR3: CASSIAGRIIYNEQFF
size: many; D: NA; V: TRBV5-6; J: TRBJ1-2; DNA: TGTGCCAGCAGCTTCCCGACAGTCAACTATGGCTACACCTTC; CDR3: CASSFPTVNYGYTF
size: NA; D: NA; V: TRBV19; J: TRBJ2-7; DNA: TGTGCCAGTAGTACGACTACCGCCACCGAATTTTACGAGCAGTACTTC; CDR3: CASSTTTATEFYEQYF
size: many; D: TRBD2; V: TRBV5-1; J: TRBJ2-7; DNA: TGCGCCAGCAGCTTGGCTAGCGGGATGAACTACGAGCAGTACTTC; CDR3: CASSLASGMNYEQYF
size: NA; D: NA; V: TRBV7-3; J: TRBJ1-2; DNA: TGTGCCAGCAGCTTAGGGGCAGGGGCCGGCTACACCTTC; CDR3: CASSLGAGAGYTF
size: medium-sized; D: TRBD1; V: TRBV19; J: TRBJ2-2; DNA: TGTGCCAGTGTGGACAGGGGAAGGATCGGGGAGCTGTTTTTT; CDR3: CASVDRGRIGELFF
size: few; D: NA; V: TRBV6-1; J: TRBJ1-3; DNA: TGTGCCAGCAGTGCACCCGGGACGGGGGGAAACACCATATATTTT; CDR3: CASSAPGTGGNTIYF
size: many; D: NA; V: TRBV5-1; J: TRBJ1-6; DNA: TGCGCCAGCAGCAGGGAGAGCTCCTATAATTCACCCCTCCACTTT; CDR3: CASSRESSYNSPLHF
size: NA; D: NA; V: TRBV30; J: TRBJ1-2; DNA: TGTGCCTGGAGTGTAGGAGCAGGGGCAGTGTATGGCTACACCTTC; CDR3: CAWSVGAGAVYGYTF
size: few; D: TRBD2; V: TRBV20-1; J: TRBJ2-3; DNA: TGTAGTGCTAGGACTAGCGGGAGAATGTGCACAGATACGCAGTATTTT; CDR3: CSARTSGRMCTDTQYF
size: many; D: TRBD2; V: TRBV3-1; J: TRBJ2-7; DNA: TGTGCCAGCAGCGCAAGGGGACTAGAGCAGTACTTC; CDR3: CASSARGLEQYF
size: few; D: TRBD2; V: TRBV6-5; J: TRBJ2-7; DNA: TGTGCCAGCAGTTACTCGGGCGGGGGGGATTACGAGCAGTACTTC; CDR3: CASSYSGGGDYEQYF
size: medium-sized; D: NA; V: TRBV28; J: TRBJ2-3; DNA: TGTGCCAGCAGTTTATGGACATCACAGGCAGATACGCAGTATTTT; CDR3: CASSLWTSQADTQYF
size: few; D: TRBD2; V: TRBV6-5; J: TRBJ2-3; DNA: TGTGCCAGCAGTCCCACACCTAATAGCGGGAGCTCAGATACGCAGTATTTT; CDR3: CASSPTPNSGSSDTQYF
size: medium-sized; D: NA; V: TRBV6-1; J: TRBJ2-5; DNA: TGTGCCAGCAGTGTTCAGCAAGAGACCCAGTACTTC; CDR3: CASSVQQETQYF
size: medium-sized; D: TRBD2; V: TRBV6-5; J: TRBJ2-1; DNA: TGTGCCAGCAGTTACTCGGGGAGCGGGAGGCCTAATGAGCAGTTCTTC; CDR3: CASSYSGSGRPNEQFF
size: many; D: NA; V: TRBV5-1; J: TRBJ1-1; DNA: TGCGCCAGCAGCTTGGTGCGGGGAGAGAGAGCTTTCTTT; CDR3: CASSLVRGERAFF
size: NA; D: NA; V: TRBV5-1; J: TRBJ2-5; DNA: TGCGCCAGCAGCTTGATTATCTCTGAGACCCAGTACTTC; CDR3: CASSLIISETQYF
size: medium-sized; D: NA; V: TRBV19; J: TRBJ2-2; DNA: TGTGCCAGTAGTATGACCGGGGAGCTGTTTTTT; CDR3: CASSMTGELFF
size: many; D: TRBD2; V: TRBV27; J: TRBJ2-3; DNA: TGTGCCACCCAGGTAGGTAGCGGGGGGGGGAGCACAGATACGCAGTATTTT; CDR3: CATQVGSGGGSTDTQYF
size: medium-sized; D: TRBD2; V: TRBV27; J: TRBJ2-7; DNA: TGTGCCAGCAGTTTGCTGAGTTTGCGGCCGGGGGGGACCTACGAGCAGTACTTC; CDR3: CASSLLSLRPGGTYEQYF
size: NA; D: NA; V: TRBV9; J: TRBJ1-3; DNA: TGTGCCAGCAGCTCCCACCACAGCTCTGGAAACACCATATATTTT; CDR3: CASSSHHSSGNTIYF
size: many; D: NA; V: TRBV5-1; J: TRBJ2-7; DNA: TGCGCCAGCAGCTTGGATGCGGACTCCTACGAGCAGTACTTC; CDR3: CASSLDADSYEQYF
size: few; D: TRBD1; V: TRBV2; J: TRBJ2-7; DNA: TGTGCCAGCCAACCGGGACAGGGGACCTACGAGCAGTACTTC; CDR3: CASQPGQGTYEQYF
size: medium-sized; D: TRBD2; V: TRBV25-1; J: TRBJ2-2; DNA: TGTGCCAGCAGTGCCGTTGTGGGAGGGCCCACCGGGGAGCTGTTTTTT; CDR3: CASSAVVGGPTGELFF
size: many; D: NA; V: TRBV7-9; J: TRBJ2-1; DNA: TGTGCCAGCAGCTTAGACCATTACAATGAGCAGTTCTTC; CDR3: CASSLDHYNEQFF
size: few; D: TRBD1; V: TRBV20-1; J: TRBJ1-2; DNA: TGCAGTGCTGGGGGAACGGACAGGCGGGGGGTCCATGGCTACACCTTC; CDR3: CSAGGTDRRGVHGYTF
size: many; D: TRBD2; V: TRBV9; J: TRBJ2-1; DNA: TGTGCCAGCAGCGGGACTAGCGGAGTAGTGGGTGAGCAGTTCTTC; CDR3: CASSGTSGVVGEQFF
size: medium-sized; D: NA; V: TRBV27; J: TRBJ2-7; DNA: TGTGCCTCCAAGTGGGGGACCGAGTCATCCGAGCAGTACTTC; CDR3: CASKWGTESSEQYF